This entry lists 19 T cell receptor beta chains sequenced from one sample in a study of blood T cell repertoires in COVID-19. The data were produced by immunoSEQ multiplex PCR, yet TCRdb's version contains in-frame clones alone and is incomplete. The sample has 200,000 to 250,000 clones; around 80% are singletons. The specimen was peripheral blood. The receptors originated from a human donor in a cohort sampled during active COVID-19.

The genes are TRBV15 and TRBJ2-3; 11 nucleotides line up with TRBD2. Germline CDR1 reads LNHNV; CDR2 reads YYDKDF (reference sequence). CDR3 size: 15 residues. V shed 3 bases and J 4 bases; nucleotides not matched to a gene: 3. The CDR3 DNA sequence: TGTGCCACCAGCAGTAGCGGGAGGGCCCCAGATACGCAGTATTTT. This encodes CATSSSGRAPDTQYF.

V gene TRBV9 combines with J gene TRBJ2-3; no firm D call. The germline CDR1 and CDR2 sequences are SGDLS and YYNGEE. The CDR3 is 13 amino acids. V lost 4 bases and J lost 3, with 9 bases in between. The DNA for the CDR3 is TGTGCCAGCAGCCTCCGCGTTACAGATACGCAGTATTTT. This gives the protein CASSLRVTDTQYF.

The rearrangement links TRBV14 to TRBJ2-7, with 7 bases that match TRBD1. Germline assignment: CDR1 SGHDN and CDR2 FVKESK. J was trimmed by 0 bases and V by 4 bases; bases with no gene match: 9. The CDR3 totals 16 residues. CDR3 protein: CASSPRDSEISYEQYF. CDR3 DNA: TGTGCCAGCAGCCCCCGGGACAGCGAGATCTCCTACGAGCAGTACTTC.

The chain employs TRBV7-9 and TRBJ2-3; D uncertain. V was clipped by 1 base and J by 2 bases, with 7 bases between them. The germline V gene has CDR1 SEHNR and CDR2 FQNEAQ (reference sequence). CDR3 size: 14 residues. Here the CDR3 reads CASSLVENTDTQYF. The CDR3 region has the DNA TGTGCCAGCAGCTTAGTAGAAAACACAGATACGCAGTATTTT. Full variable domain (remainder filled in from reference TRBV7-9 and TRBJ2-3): DTGVSQNPRHKITKRGQNVTFRCDPISEHNRLYWYRQTLGQGPEFLTYFQNEAQLEKSRLLSDRFSAERPKGSFSTLEIQRTEQGDSAMYLCASSLVENTDTQYFGPGTRLTVL.

The CDR3 DNA reads TGTGCCAGCAGCCTCGGACAGGGCCCAGATACGCAGTATTTT. It yields the protein CASSLGQGPDTQYF. The chain couples TRBV5-4 to TRBJ2-3; 8 bases map to TRBD1. Germline CDR1 SGHNT, CDR2 YYREEE (reference sequence). Trimming at V came to 4 bases and at J to 4 bases, leaving 5 bases not matched to a gene. The CDR3 spans 14 residues.

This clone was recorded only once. The chain's CDR3 is CASRKLAGGPGEQFF. CDR3 coding DNA: TGTGCCAGCAGAAAACTAGCGGGAGGGCCCGGGGAGCAGTTCTTC. The chain uses TRBV2 and TRBJ2-1, with TRBD2 matching over 13 bases. The CDR3 sequence is 15 residues long. The germline V gene encodes CDR1 SNHLY and CDR2 FYNNEI. With 6 bases clipped from V and 10 bases from J, the junction kept 9 bases outside the gene matches.

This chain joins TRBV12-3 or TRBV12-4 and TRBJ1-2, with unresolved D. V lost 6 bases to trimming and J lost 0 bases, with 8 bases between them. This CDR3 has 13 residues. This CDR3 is CASSPPPNYGYTF. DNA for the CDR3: TGTGCCAGCAGCCCTCCCCCTAACTATGGCTACACCTTC.

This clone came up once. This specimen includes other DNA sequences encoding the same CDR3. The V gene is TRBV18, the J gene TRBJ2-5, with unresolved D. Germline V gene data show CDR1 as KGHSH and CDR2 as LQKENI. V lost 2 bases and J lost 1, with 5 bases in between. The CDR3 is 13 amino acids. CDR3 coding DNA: TGTGCCAGCTCACCAGGGCTCCAAGAGACCCAGTACTTC. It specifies CASSPGLQETQYF.

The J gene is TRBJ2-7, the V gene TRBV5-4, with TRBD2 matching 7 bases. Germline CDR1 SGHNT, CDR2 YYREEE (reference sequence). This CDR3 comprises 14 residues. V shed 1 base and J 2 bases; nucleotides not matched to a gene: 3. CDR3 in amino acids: CASSLRGVPYEQYF. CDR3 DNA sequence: TGTGCCAGCAGCTTGCGGGGGGTTCCCTACGAGCAGTACTTC. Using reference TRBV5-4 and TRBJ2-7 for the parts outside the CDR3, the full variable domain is ETGVTQSPTHLIKTRGQQVTLRCSSQSGHNTVSWYQQALGQGPQFIFQYYREEENGRGNFPPRFSGLQFPNYSSELNVNALELDDSALYLCASSLRGVPYEQYFGPGTRLTVT.

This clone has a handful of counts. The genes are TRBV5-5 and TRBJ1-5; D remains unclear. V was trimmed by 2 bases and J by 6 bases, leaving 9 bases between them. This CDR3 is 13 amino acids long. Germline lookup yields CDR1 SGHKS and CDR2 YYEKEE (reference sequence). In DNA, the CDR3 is TGTGCCAGCAGCTTCCAGGTTAGTCAGCCCCAGCATTTT. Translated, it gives CASSFQVSQPQHF. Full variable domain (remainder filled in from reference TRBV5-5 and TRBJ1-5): DAGVTQSPTHLIKTRGQQVTLRCSPISGHKSVSWYQQVLGQGPQFIFQYYEKEERGRGNFPDRFSARQFPNYSSELNVNALLLGDSALYLCASSFQVSQPQHFGDGTRLSIL.

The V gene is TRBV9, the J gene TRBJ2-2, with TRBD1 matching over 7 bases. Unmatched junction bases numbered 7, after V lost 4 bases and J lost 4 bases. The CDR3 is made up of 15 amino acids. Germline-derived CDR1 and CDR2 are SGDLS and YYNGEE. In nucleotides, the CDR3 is TGTGCCAGCAGCCCAAGGGACAGAGTCACCGGGGAGCTGTTTTTT. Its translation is CASSPRDRVTGELFF.

The CDR3 sequence: CASSPQGNEQYF. Here the CDR3 DNA reads TGCGCCAGCAGCCCTCAGGGAAACGAGCAGTACTTC. The chain employs TRBV5-1 and TRBJ2-7; TRBD1 might be the D (5 bases). This CDR3 region has 12 residues. V lost 4 bases, J lost 5 bases, and 10 bases lay in between. CDR1 and CDR2 (germline): SGHRS, YFSETQ.

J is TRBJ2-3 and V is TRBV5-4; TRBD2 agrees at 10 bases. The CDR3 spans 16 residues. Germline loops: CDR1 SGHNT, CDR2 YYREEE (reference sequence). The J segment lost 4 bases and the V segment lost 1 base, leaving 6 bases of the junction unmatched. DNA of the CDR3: TGTGCCAGCAGCTTGTCTAGCGGGAGTTTGGCAGATACGCAGTATTTT. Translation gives CASSLSSGSLADTQYF.

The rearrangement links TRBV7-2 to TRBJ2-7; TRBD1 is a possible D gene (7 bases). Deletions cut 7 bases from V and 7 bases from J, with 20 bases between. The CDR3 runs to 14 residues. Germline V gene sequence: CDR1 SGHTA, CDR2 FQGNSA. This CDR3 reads CASILEEGAGEQYF. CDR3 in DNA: TGTGCCAGCATCCTGGAGGAGGGGGCGGGGGAGCAGTACTTC.

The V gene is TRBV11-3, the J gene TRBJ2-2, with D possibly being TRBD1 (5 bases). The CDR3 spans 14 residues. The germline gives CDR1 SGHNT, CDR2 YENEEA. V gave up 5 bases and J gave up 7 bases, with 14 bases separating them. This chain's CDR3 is CASSRTRAGGELFF. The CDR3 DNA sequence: TGTGCCAGCAGCCGAACCAGGGCCGGCGGGGAGCTGTTTTTT.

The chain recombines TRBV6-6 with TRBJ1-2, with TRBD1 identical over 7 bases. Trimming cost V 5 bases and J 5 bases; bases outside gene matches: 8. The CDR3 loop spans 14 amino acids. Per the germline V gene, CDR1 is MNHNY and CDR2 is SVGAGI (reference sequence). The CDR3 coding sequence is TGTGCCAGCAGTCCACCCACAGGGGCTTATGGCTACACCTTC. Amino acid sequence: CASSPPTGAYGYTF.

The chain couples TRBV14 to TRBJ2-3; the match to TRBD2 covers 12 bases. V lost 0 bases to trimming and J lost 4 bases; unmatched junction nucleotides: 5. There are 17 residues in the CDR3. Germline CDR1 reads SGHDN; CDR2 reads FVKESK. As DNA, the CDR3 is TGTGCCAGCAGCCAAGAGTGGGGACTAGCGGGCCCAGATACGCAGTATTTT. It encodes CASSQEWGLAGPDTQYF.

The CDR3 nucleotides are TGTGCCAGCAGTGAATCCCTCGGCGGAAGCTACTATGGCTACACCTTC. Protein sequence: CASSESLGGSYYGYTF. The chain joins TRBV25-1 to TRBJ1-2; D gene uncertain. The germline V gene has CDR1 MGHDK and CDR2 SYGVNS. With 1 base removed from V and 3 bases from J, the gap between germline ends came to 15 bases. This CDR3 comprises 16 residues.

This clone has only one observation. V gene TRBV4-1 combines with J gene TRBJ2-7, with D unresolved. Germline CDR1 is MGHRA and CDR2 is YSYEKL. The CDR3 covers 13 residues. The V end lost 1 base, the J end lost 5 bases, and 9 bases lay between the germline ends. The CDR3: CASSQVATDEQYF. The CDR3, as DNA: TGCGCCAGCAGCCAAGTCGCAACTGACGAGCAGTACTTC.